This T cell receptor (beta chain) was retrieved from a study of blood T cell repertoires in COVID-19. The germline V gene encodes CDR1 LNHNV and CDR2 YYDKDF (reference sequence). Trimming left V 0 bases short and J 1 base short, with 7 bases between. CDR3 length: 15 residues. In the original analysis: Estimation of nucleated cell counts was performed using reference gene primer amplification. Clones were read by immunoSEQ multiplex PCR, and TCRdb kept only the in-frame ones, dropping some. Clone size and V and J calls were adopted from that table, with D and trimming inferred from the DNA. The sample consists of 210,000 or so clones, approximately 87% of them appearing once.

This clonotype was sampled from a woman aged 45-59 years in a cohort exposed to, infected with or recovered from COVID-19 (not recorded which). The chain uses TRBV15 and TRBJ2-4; D remains unclear. Sequenced input: PBMCs or T cells enriched from blood (not recorded which). The DNA for the CDR3 is TGTGCCACCAGCAGAGATTTCGCGGCCAAAAACATTCAGTACTTC. This encodes CATSRDFAAKNIQYF.